This is a list of T cell receptor beta chains from one sample in a study of blood T cell repertoires in COVID-19. The protocol was immunoSEQ multiplex PCR, while the TCRdb copy is restricted to in-frame clones and leaves out a portion. The sample lists 130,000 to 150,000 clones, 88% occurring once. Input material: peripheral blood. These receptors came from a man aged 45-60 years with active or convalescent COVID-19. Both conserved end residues are part of each CDR3. Each record gives: D gene, clone size, V gene, J gene, CDR3 protein, CDR3 DNA. D genes are given only for firm matches. The listing skips clone size in some rows; elsewhere it reads once, few, many or a size class.

>TRBD2|-|TRBV10-3|TRBJ2-4
CAISETTSGRTKNIQYF
TGTGCCATCAGTGAGACGACTAGCGGGAGGACCAAAAACATTCAGTACTTC
>-|-|TRBV2|TRBJ1-6
CASTEGGPYNSPLHF
TGTGCCAGCACCGAGGGGGGGCCATATAATTCACCCCTCCACTTT
>-|-|TRBV9|TRBJ2-1
CASSVNSHNEQFF
TGTGCCAGCAGCGTAAACAGTCACAATGAGCAGTTCTTC
>-|once|TRBV7-2|TRBJ2-7
CASSRSGSQLYEQYF
TGTGCCAGCAGCCGCTCCGGGTCTCAACTCTACGAGCAGTACTTC
>TRBD2|-|TRBV30|TRBJ2-1
CAWTLRLAGEGEQFF
TGTGCCTGGACTCTAAGGCTAGCGGGAGAGGGTGAGCAGTTCTTC
>TRBD1|-|TRBV2|TRBJ1-1
CASRKGAGGTEAFF
TGTGCCAGCAGGAAGGGGGCAGGGGGCACTGAAGCTTTCTTT
>TRBD2|-|TRBV5-1|TRBJ2-7
CASSLEPSGNEQYF
TGCGCCAGCAGCTTGGAGCCTAGCGGGAACGAGCAGTACTTC
>-|-|TRBV11-2|TRBJ2-5
CASSLSSSYQETQYF
TGTGCCAGCAGCTTATCGAGCTCGTACCAAGAGACCCAGTACTTC
>TRBD1|-|TRBV6-2/TRBV6-3|TRBJ1-1
CASRPWTGEAFF
TGTGCCAGCAGGCCTTGGACAGGGGAGGCTTTCTTT
>TRBD1|-|TRBV28|TRBJ2-3
CASSPRTGADTQYF
TGTGCCAGCAGTCCTAGGACAGGGGCCGATACGCAGTATTTT
>-|-|TRBV6-6|TRBJ2-5
CASSYDGRAETQYF
TGTGCCAGCAGTTACGATGGCAGGGCTGAGACCCAGTACTTC
>TRBD2|-|TRBV7-2|TRBJ2-3
CASSLEGTSGRRGQYF
TGTGCCAGCAGCTTAGAAGGGACTAGCGGGAGACGGGGGCAGTATTTT
>-|-|TRBV6-1|TRBJ1-2
CASSERGRGNYGYTF
TGTGCCAGCAGTGAAAGGGGCAGGGGAAACTATGGCTACACCTTC
>TRBD1|-|TRBV6-6|TRBJ2-3
CASRDRQGLPDTQYF
TGTGCCAGCAGGGACAGACAGGGGCTCCCAGATACGCAGTATTTT
>-|-|TRBV28|TRBJ2-3
CASSRVVDTQYF
TGTGCCAGCAGTCGCGTGGTAGATACGCAGTATTTT
>-|-|TRBV30|TRBJ1-2
CAWRPGPIYGYTF
TGTGCCTGGAGGCCAGGCCCAATCTATGGCTACACCTTC
>-|-|TRBV2|TRBJ1-5
CASGLRQTGNQPQHF
TGTGCCAGCGGACTGAGACAAACGGGCAATCAGCCCCAGCATTTT
>-|-|TRBV3-1/TRBV3-2|TRBJ2-1
CASSQRTLTPGTDSYNEQFF
TGTGCCAGCAGCCAACGGACCCTGACGCCTGGGACTGACTCCTACAATGAGCAGTTCTTC
>TRBD1|-|TRBV6-5|TRBJ1-5
CASRDRAGGNQPQHF
TGTGCCAGCCGGGACAGGGCAGGGGGCAATCAGCCCCAGCATTTT
>TRBD1|-|TRBV5-1|TRBJ2-3
CASSDRGRFPDTQYF
TGCGCCAGCAGCGACAGGGGGCGCTTCCCAGATACGCAGTATTTT
>TRBD1|-|TRBV24-1|TRBJ2-7
CATSDPGQSSYEQYF
TGTGCCACCAGTGATCCGGGACAGTCATCCTACGAGCAGTACTTC
>-|-|TRBV3-1/TRBV3-2|TRBJ1-1
CASSQGGVRRRTEAFF
TGTGCCAGCAGCCAAGGCGGGGTCCGGAGGAGAACTGAAGCTTTCTTT
>-|-|TRBV28|TRBJ1-1
CASSLWANQRNTEAFF
TGTGCCAGCAGTTTATGGGCAAATCAGCGGAACACTGAAGCTTTCTTT
>TRBD2|-|TRBV4-3|TRBJ2-3
CASSQDLGLAGVDTQYF
TGCGCCAGCAGCCAAGATTTGGGACTAGCGGGAGTGGATACGCAGTATTTT
>-|once|TRBV14|TRBJ2-2
CASSQQGTGELFF
TGTGCCAGCAGCCAACAGGGCACCGGGGAGCTGTTTTTT
>TRBD2|-|TRBV18|TRBJ2-1
CAGSPSGGNEQFF
TGTGCCGGCTCACCGTCCGGGGGGAATGAGCAGTTCTTC
>TRBD1|-|TRBV18|TRBJ2-7
CASSQSGQGPADF
TGTGCCAGCTCACAATCCGGACAGGGCCCTGCTGACTTC
>TRBD1|-|TRBV6-2/TRBV6-3|TRBJ1-5
CASSYSDREGQPQHF
TGTGCCAGCAGTTACTCGGACAGGGAAGGGCAGCCCCAGCATTTT
>TRBD1|-|TRBV2|TRBJ2-5
CASFRDRGLVGETQYF
TGTGCCAGCTTCCGGGACAGGGGGCTCGTCGGAGAGACCCAGTACTTC
>TRBD1|-|TRBV11-2|TRBJ1-1
CASSVNFGTGGRNTEAFF
TGTGCCAGCAGCGTGAACTTCGGGACAGGGGGCAGGAACACTGAAGCTTTCTTT
>-|-|TRBV11-2|TRBJ2-2
CASSFTGGELFF
TGTGCCAGCAGCTTCACAGGGGGGGAGCTGTTTTTT
>TRBD2|-|TRBV5-1|TRBJ2-7
CASSLKGLAGGFSYEQYF
TGCGCCAGCAGCCTAAAGGGACTAGCGGGAGGTTTCTCCTACGAGCAGTACTTC
>TRBD2|-|TRBV3-1/TRBV3-2|TRBJ2-7
CASSSGRAAYEQYF
TGTGCCAGCAGCTCGGGGAGGGCAGCCTACGAGCAGTACTTC
>-|-|TRBV27|TRBJ1-5
CASRRAGTSNQPQHF
TGTGCCAGCAGGAGGGCGGGCACTAGCAATCAGCCCCAGCATTTT
>-|-|TRBV4-1|TRBJ1-2
CASSQDPGYGGYTF
TGCGCCAGCAGCCAAGATCCAGGATATGGGGGCTACACCTTC
>TRBD1|-|TRBV5-1|TRBJ1-1
CASHTGGNTEAFF
TGCGCCAGCCATACAGGGGGCAACACTGAAGCTTTCTTT
>TRBD1|-|TRBV29-1|TRBJ2-4
CSVTGQGAVAKNIQYF
TGCAGCGTCACGGGGCAGGGGGCAGTAGCCAAAAACATTCAGTACTTC
>-|-|TRBV7-9|TRBJ2-2
CASSPGALNTGELFF
TGTGCCAGCAGCCCAGGGGCACTCAACACCGGGGAGCTGTTTTTT
>-|-|TRBV29-1|TRBJ2-2
CSVDKHSSGELFF
TGCAGCGTTGATAAACATAGCTCCGGGGAGCTGTTTTTT
>-|-|TRBV19|TRBJ1-5
CASSIQVHQPQHF
TGTGCCAGTAGTATCCAGGTCCATCAGCCCCAGCATTTT
>TRBD2|-|TRBV5-3|TRBJ2-7
CARRVVLANSYEQYF
TGTGCCAGAAGAGTTGTACTAGCGAATTCCTACGAGCAGTACTTC
>TRBD2|-|TRBV29-1|TRBJ2-1
CSVGRGGASNEQFF
TGCAGCGTCGGGAGGGGTGGAGCTAGCAATGAGCAGTTCTTC
>TRBD1|once|TRBV19|TRBJ2-2
CASTPDRAANTGELFF
TGTGCCAGTACTCCAGACAGGGCAGCGAACACCGGGGAGCTGTTTTTT
>-|-|TRBV27|TRBJ2-3
CASSLEGGVPSDTQYF
TGTGCCAGCAGTTTAGAAGGCGGGGTACCTTCGGATACGCAGTATTTT
>-|-|TRBV7-9|TRBJ1-4
CASSLLSPSTNEKLFF
TGTGCCAGCAGCTTATTGTCCCCTTCAACTAATGAAAAACTGTTTTTT
>TRBD2|-|TRBV7-2|TRBJ2-1
CASSQMTSGRSNEQFF
TGTGCCAGCAGCCAGATGACTAGCGGGAGGTCCAATGAGCAGTTCTTC
>-|once|TRBV5-1|TRBJ2-5
CASSLAVRELETQYF
TGCGCCAGCAGCTTGGCGGTCAGGGAATTGGAGACCCAGTACTTC
>TRBD1|few|TRBV25-1|TRBJ1-5
CASSVTGDNQPQHF
TGTGCCAGCAGTGTCACAGGGGACAATCAGCCCCAGCATTTT
>-|-|TRBV28|TRBJ1-3
CASSLGLRSSGNTIYF
TGTGCCAGCAGTTTAGGCCTCCGGAGCTCTGGAAACACCATATATTTT
>-|-|TRBV24-1|TRBJ2-5
CATSDRRGRETQYF
TGTGCCACCAGTGATCGCAGGGGTCGCGAGACCCAGTACTTC
>-|-|TRBV7-6|TRBJ1-1
CASSLSISGNTEAFF
TGTGCCAGCAGCTTGTCTATTTCGGGTAACACTGAAGCTTTCTTT
>TRBD1|once|TRBV11-2|TRBJ2-1
CASSFKGTGRNDEQFF
TGTGCCAGCAGCTTTAAGGGGACAGGGAGGAACGATGAGCAGTTCTTC
>TRBD2|-|TRBV3-1/TRBV3-2|TRBJ2-7
CASSRLRLAGGSYEQYF
TGTGCCAGCAGCCGCCTTCGGCTAGCGGGAGGGTCGTACGAGCAGTACTTC